The entry below gives a single T cell receptor (beta chain) sequence along with its context. The CDR3 sequence is 13 residues long. Trimming at V came to 4 bases and at J to 4 bases, leaving 3 bases not matched to a gene. CDR1 is SGHRS and CDR2 is YFSETQ in the germline V gene. The record originates from a study of blood T cell repertoires in COVID-19. Across the whole study: Spain, Italy and the United States supplied samples that represented acute and convalescent COVID-19.

Assay used: immunoSEQ multiplex PCR; TCRdb lists only in-frame clones, some missing. This repertoire shows about 130,000 clones, approximately 88% found once; its top ten account for approximately 1.5%. The rearrangement links TRBV5-1 to TRBJ2-3; 7 bases line up with TRBD2. Input material: peripheral blood. The receptor was isolated from a man in his 60s with acute or convalescent COVID-19. CDR3 coding DNA: TGCGCCAGCAGCCCCGGGGGGTCAGATACGCAGTATTTT. This translates into CASSPGGSDTQYF.